These T cell receptor beta chains were read from a single sample in a study of blood T cell repertoires in COVID-19. Sequencing used immunoSEQ multiplex PCR; TCRdb keeps in-frame clones, though not all of them. The data show around 250,000 clones, around 86% seen once. Sequenced: peripheral blood. Receptors originate from a man aged 35-49 years with active or convalescent COVID-19. CDR3s include the opening cysteine and the closing phenylalanine or tryptophan. Only part of the rows carry a size: once, few, many, or a class if the clone is expanded.

>NA|TRBV2
CASSGRRQARTNEKLFF
>NA|TRBV27
CASTYRGGRTYEQYF
>NA|TRBV19
CATAGSGGGNTIYF
>NA|TRBV6-5
CASPSRSGNTIYF
>few|TRBV9
CASSAYQGSGNTIYF
>NA|TRBV24-1
CATSAGAGANVLTF
>NA|TRBV28
CASSPGGGYGYTF
>NA|TRBV6-6
CASRDLDRRDEQYF
>NA|TRBV25-1
CASSDNTDTQYF
>NA|TRBV9
CASSVAEGGTYGYTF
>NA|TRBV5-1
CASSVAGLDFGEQFF
>NA|TRBV24-1
CATSDPGGGEQFF
>NA|TRBV28
CASSWTGTTYQPQHF
>NA|TRBV5-6
CASSVRGSGNTIYF
>once|TRBV20-1
CSVSGRETQYF
>NA|TRBV19
CASSLGTGYPYEQYF
>NA|TRBV2
CASSRGADYGYTF
>NA|TRBV4-1
CASSQGTVNYGYTF